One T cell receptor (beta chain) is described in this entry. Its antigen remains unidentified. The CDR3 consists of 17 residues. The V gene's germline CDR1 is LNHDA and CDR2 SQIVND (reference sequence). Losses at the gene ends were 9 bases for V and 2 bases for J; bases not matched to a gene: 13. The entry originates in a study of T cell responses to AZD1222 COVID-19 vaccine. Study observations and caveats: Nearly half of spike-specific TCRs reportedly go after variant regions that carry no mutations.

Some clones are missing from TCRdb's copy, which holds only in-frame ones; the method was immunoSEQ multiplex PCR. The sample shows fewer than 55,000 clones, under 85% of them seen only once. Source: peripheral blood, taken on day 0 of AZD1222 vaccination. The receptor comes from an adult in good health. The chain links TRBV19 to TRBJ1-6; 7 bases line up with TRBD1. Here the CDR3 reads CASHEGAWSTYNSPLHF. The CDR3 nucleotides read TGTGCCAGCCATGAGGGGGCATGGAGCACCTATAATTCACCCCTCCACTTT.